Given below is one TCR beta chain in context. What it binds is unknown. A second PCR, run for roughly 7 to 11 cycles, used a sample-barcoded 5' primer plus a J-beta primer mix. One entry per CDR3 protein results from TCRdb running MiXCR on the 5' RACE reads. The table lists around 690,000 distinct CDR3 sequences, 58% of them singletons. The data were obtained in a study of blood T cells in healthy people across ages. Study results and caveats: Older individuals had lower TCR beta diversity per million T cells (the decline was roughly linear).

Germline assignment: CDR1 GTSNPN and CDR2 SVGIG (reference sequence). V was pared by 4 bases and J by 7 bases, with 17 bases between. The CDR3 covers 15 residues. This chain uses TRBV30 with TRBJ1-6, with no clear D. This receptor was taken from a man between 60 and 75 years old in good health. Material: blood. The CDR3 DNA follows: TGTGCCTGGACCCTGAGTGTGGGCGGAAATTCACCCCTCCACTTT. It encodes CAWTLSVGGNSPLHF.